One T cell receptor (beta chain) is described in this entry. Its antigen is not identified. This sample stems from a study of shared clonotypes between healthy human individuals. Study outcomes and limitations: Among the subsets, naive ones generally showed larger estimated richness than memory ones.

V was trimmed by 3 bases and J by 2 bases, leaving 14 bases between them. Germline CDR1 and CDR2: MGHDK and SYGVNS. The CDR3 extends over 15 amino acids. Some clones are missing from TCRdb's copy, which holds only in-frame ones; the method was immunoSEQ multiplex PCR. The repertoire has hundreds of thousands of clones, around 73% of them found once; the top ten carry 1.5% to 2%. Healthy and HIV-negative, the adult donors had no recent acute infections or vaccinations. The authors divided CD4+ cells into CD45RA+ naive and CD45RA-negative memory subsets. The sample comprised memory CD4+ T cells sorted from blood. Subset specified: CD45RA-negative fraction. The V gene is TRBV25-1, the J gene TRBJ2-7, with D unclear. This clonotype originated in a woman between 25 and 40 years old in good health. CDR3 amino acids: CASSEFSTTTYEQYF. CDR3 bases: TGTGCCAGCAGTGAGTTTTCTACTACAACCTACGAGCAGTACTTC.